This entry describes one T cell receptor beta chain. Its target is not known. With V trimmed by 6 bases and J by 0 bases, 5 bases remained unmatched. Germline CDR1 and CDR2: LNHDA and SQIVND (reference sequence). The CDR3 is 17 residues long. The sample belongs to a study of PD-1 blockade in classical Hodgkin lymphoma. Notes on the study in general: The study reported lower baseline TCR diversity in newly diagnosed patients than in healthy donors. Initiation of nivolumab under 1 year after ASCT led to exclusion of patients. Prior to therapy, complete responders displayed diversity much like that of newly diagnosed patients. Sources of repertoire differences remain undefined, possibly disease activity or prior therapy.

In every patient, relapse followed autologous stem cell transplantation, while exposure to brentuximab vedotin differed. CD4+ T cells were purified from thawed PBMCs by magnetic negative selection. The repertoire was sequenced with immunoSEQ multiplex PCR; TCRdb's copy has only in-frame clones and lacks some. The sample lists 30,000 to 40,000 clones; approximately 92% were seen once. The TCR was taken from a human donor with classical Hodgkin lymphoma. The material sequenced was CD4+ T cells from blood, taken at baseline. The rearrangement links TRBV19 to TRBJ2-6; 10 nucleotides match TRBD1. CDR3 DNA sequence: TGTGCCAGTAGCCGGGACAGGGGATCCTCTGGGGCCAACGTCCTGACTTTC. Its protein is CASSRDRGSSGANVLTF.